The rows below give T cell receptor beta chains drawn from one sample of a study of graft-versus-host responses after intestinal transplantation. TCRdb keeps only in-frame clones here, not all; method: immunoSEQ multiplex PCR. The sample records tens of thousands of clones, approximately 96% being singletons. Their target antigens are unknown. The sequences come from unstimulated CD8+ T cells sorted from spleen or lymph node cells, collected before intestinal transplant. The receptors come from a human donor who received an intestinal transplant. Both conserved end residues are part of each CDR3.

V	J	CDR3
TRBV9	.	CASSVGGGTSADTQHF
TRBV7-2	TRBJ2-5	CASSAPDTNQETQYF
TRBV6-5	TRBJ2-7	CASSFNIGDEQYF
TRBV27	TRBJ2-3	CASSRYRDRVTDTQYF
TRBV5-1	TRBJ1-2	CASSLVSGYYGYTF
TRBV6-6	TRBJ2-7	CASSFRTSDEQYF
TRBV6-5	TRBJ1-2	CASSYTTLFYGYTF
TRBV19	TRBJ2-5	CASSTPQIAGTQYF
TRBV15	TRBJ2-7	CATSTPGQPTYEQYF
TRBV19	TRBJ1-5	CASSGGGRSLPQPQHF
TRBV6-1	.	CANSPRDRGSYEQYF
TRBV27	TRBJ2-1	CASSNSGRGNEQFF
TRBV27	TRBJ2-3	CASSITTGSPPTDTQYF
TRBV21-1	TRBJ1-5	CASSSQFMGQGNQPQHF
TRBV25-1	TRBJ2-7	CASSEYSAYEQYF
TRBV5-1	TRBJ2-1	CASSLYQVGFDNEQFF
TRBV5-6	TRBJ2-7	CASSVLREVVGFEQYF
TRBV10-3	TRBJ1-5	CAISEEGINQPQHF
TRBV9	TRBJ2-5	CASSSSRTSGQETQYF
TRBV4-1	TRBJ2-3	CASSQRTGTRTDTQYF
TRBV23-1	TRBJ2-2	CASSRWTGATGELFF
TRBV28	TRBJ1-1	CASSFAGEYEAFF
TRBV6-5	TRBJ2-7	CASRREGGGSGEQYF
TRBV27	TRBJ2-7	CASSELAGGSYEQYF
TRBV4-1	TRBJ2-1	CASSQDPGWFSGIAYNEQFF
TRBV21-1	TRBJ1-1	CASSARSRPWDTEAFF
TRBV28	TRBJ2-2	CASSLFLRDRGHTAGTGELFF
TRBV5-1	TRBJ1-1	CASSLVDNTEAFF
TRBV4-1	TRBJ2-7	CASSHSGTPYEQYF
TRBV29-1	TRBJ1-2	CSASRGQTGYTF
TRBV19	TRBJ1-1	CASSWRTEAFF
TRBV7-9	TRBJ2-1	CASNPQFF
TRBV27	TRBJ1-1	CASSLALPGRLMNTEAFF
TRBV2	TRBJ2-7	CASSEPLAGEDYEQYF
TRBV30	TRBJ2-7	CAWVPWAGTDYYEQYF
TRBV7-9	TRBJ2-1	CASSLGRGTSGIEQFF
TRBV4-1	TRBJ2-1	CASSQTSVGRPYNEQFF
TRBV7-9	TRBJ2-5	CASSFPQSRETQYF
TRBV27	TRBJ2-7	CASSTTGTIYEQYF
TRBV6-1	TRBJ2-2	CASSVLQGTTGELFF
TRBV7-9	TRBJ2-1	CASSFRDGLDEQFF